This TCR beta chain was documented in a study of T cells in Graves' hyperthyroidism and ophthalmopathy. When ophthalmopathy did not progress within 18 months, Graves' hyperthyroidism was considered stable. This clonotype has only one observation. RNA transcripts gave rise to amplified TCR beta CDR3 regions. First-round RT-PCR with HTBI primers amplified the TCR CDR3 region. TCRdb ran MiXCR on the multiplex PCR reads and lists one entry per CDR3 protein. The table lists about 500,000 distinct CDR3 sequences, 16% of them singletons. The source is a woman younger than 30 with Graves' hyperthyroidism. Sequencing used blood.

DNA of the CDR3: TGTGCCAGCTCACCCGACGGACTGACCACAGATACGCAGTATTTT. This translates into CASSPDGLTTDTQYF. The chain recombines TRBV18 with TRBJ2-3, with a weak D call TRBD2 (5 bases). V was trimmed by 3 bases and J by 2 bases, leaving 12 bases between them. Looked up from germline, CDR1 is KGHSH and CDR2 is LQKENI. The CDR3 spans 15 residues.